This T cell receptor beta chain was recovered during a study of T cells in Graves' hyperthyroidism and ophthalmopathy. CDR1 and CDR2 (germline): SGHDT, YYEEEE. This CDR3 is 14 amino acids long. V was clipped by 1 base and J by 0 bases, with 8 bases between them. This clonotype was picked up a small number of times. Diagnostic decisions used clinical symptoms, serum thyroxine and TRAb, thyroid ultrasound and orbital computed tomography. The TCR beta CDR3 regions underwent amplification using RNA transcripts as the source. When the TCR CDR3 underwent first-round RT-PCR, the HTBI primer set was used. TCRdb used MiXCR to reprocess the multiplex PCR reads, holding one entry per CDR3 protein. The table shows about 420,000 distinct CDR3 sequences, with 12% to 15% occurring only once.

Sequencing was carried out using blood. The chain uses TRBV5-6 and TRBJ2-7; D unclear. The sequence derives from a woman younger than 35 with Graves' hyperthyroidism. Written as DNA, the CDR3 is TGTGCCAGCAGCTTGCGACTGTTCTCCTACGAGCAGTACTTC. It translates to CASSLRLFSYEQYF.